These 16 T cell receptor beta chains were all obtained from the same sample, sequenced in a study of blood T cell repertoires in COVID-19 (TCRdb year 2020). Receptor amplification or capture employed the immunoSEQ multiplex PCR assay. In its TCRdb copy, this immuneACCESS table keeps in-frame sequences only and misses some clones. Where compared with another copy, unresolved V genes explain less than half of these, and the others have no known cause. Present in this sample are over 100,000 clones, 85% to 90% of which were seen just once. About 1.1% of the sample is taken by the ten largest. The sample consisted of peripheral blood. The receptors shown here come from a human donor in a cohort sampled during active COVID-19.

The CDR3 nucleotides are TGTGCCAGCAGCCCGCCACCGGGACAGGGGGCCGAGACCCAGTACTTC. Residues: CASSPPPGQGAETQYF. The genes are TRBV5-8 and TRBJ2-5; 12 bases are a match to TRBD1. CDR1 SGHTS and CDR2 YDEGEE come from the germline V gene. With V trimmed by 4 bases and J by 5 bases, 9 bases remained unmatched. The CDR3 length is 16 residues.

The DNA for the CDR3 is TGTGCCAGCGGGAACGCAGGGGGCGAGCAGTACTTC. This codes for CASGNAGGEQYF. This chain joins TRBV12-3 or TRBV12-4 and TRBJ2-7; 7 positions agree with TRBD1. The CDR3 extends over 12 amino acids. Trimming at V came to 8 bases and at J to 6 bases, leaving 7 bases not matched to a gene.

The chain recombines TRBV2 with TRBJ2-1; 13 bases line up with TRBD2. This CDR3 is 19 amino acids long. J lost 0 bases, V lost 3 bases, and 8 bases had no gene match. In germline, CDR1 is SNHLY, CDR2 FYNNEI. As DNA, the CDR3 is TGTGCCAGCAGTGATGGAACTAGCGGGAGGGGAAGCTCCTACAATGAGCAGTTCTTC. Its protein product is CASSDGTSGRGSSYNEQFF.

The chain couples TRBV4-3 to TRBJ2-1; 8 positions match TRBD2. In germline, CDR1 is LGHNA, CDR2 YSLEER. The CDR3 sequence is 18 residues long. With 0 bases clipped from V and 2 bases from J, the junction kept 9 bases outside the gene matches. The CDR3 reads CASSQESGSGNPYNEQFF. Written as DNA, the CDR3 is TGCGCCAGCAGCCAAGAATCTGGTAGCGGGAACCCCTACAATGAGCAGTTCTTC.

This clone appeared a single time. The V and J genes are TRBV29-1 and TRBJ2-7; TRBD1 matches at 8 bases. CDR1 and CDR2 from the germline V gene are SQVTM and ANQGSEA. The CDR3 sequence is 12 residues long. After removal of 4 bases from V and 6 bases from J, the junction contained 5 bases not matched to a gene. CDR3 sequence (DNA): TGCAGCGTTGGCCAGGGGGCCTCCGAGCAGTACTTC. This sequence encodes CSVGQGASEQYF.

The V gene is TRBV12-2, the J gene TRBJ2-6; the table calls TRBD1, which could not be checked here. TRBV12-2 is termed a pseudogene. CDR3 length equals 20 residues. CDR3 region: CASRSNVYRGCLVWANVLTF. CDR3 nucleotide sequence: TGTGCAAGTCGCTCCAACGTTTACAGGGGCTGTTTAGTCTGGGCCAACGTCCTGACTTTC.

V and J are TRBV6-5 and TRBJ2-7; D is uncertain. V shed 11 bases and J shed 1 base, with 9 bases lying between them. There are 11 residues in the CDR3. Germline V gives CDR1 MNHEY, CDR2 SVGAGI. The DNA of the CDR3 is TGTGCCGCGACAAGATCCTACGAGCAGTACTTC. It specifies CAATRSYEQYF.

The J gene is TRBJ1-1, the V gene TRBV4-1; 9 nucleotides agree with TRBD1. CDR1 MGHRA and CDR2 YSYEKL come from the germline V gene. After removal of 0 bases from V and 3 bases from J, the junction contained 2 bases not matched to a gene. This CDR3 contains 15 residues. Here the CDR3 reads CASSQDNRGHTEAFF. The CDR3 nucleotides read TGCGCCAGCAGCCAAGATAACAGGGGGCACACTGAAGCTTTCTTT.

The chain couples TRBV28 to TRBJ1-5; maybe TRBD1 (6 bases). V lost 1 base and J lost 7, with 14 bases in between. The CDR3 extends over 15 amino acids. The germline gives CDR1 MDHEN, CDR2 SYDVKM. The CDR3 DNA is TGTGCCAGCAGTTTATCCCTAGGGGGGGGACAGCCCCAGCATTTT. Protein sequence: CASSLSLGGGQPQHF.

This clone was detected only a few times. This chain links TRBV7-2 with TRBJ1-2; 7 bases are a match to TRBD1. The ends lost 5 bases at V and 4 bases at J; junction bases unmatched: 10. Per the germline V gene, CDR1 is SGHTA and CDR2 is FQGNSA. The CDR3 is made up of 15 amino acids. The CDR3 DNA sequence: TGTGCCAGCAGCCCGGACGACAGGGCTCGCTATGGCTACACCTTC. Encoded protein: CASSPDDRARYGYTF.

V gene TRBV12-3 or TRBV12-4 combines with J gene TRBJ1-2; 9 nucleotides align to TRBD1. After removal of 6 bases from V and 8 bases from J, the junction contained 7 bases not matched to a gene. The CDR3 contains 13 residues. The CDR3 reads CASRYTGGVGYTF. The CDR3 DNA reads TGTGCCAGCAGGTATACAGGGGGCGTCGGCTACACCTTC.

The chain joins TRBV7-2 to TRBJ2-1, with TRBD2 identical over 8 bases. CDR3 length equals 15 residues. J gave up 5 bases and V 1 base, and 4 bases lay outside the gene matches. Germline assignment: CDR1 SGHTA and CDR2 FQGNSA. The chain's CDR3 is CASSLVGTRNNEQFF. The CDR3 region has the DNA TGTGCCAGCAGCTTAGTAGGGACTAGGAACAATGAGCAGTTCTTC.

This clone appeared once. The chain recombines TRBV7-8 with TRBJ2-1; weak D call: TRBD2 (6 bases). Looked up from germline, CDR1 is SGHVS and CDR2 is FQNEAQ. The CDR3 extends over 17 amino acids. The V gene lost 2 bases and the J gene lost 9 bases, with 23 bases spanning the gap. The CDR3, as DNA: TGTGCCAGCAGCTTAATGAATCGGGGGTTAGAGAGAGGTGAGCAGTTCTTC. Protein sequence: CASSLMNRGLERGEQFF.

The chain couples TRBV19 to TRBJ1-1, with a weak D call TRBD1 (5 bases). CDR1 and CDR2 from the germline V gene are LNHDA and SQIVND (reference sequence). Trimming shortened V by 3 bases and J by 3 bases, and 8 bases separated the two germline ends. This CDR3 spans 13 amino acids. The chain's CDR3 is CASSIRGYTEAFF. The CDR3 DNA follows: TGTGCCAGTAGTATCCGGGGGTACACTGAAGCTTTCTTT.

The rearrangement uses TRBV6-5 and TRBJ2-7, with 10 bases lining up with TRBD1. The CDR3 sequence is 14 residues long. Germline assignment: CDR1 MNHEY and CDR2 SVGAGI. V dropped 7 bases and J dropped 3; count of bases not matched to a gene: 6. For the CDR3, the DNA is TGTGCCAGCATTCGGACAGGGGGGAACTACGAGCAGTACTTC. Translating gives CASIRTGGNYEQYF.

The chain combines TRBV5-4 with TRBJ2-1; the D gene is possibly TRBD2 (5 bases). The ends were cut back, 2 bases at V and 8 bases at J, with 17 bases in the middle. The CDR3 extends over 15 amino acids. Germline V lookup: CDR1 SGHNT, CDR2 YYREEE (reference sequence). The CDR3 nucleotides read TGTGCCAGCAGCTTTTTAGGACTCGGAGAAGATGAGCAGTTCTTC. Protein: CASSFLGLGEDEQFF.